This T cell receptor beta chain comes out of a study of tumor-infiltrating lymphocytes in primary liver carcinoma. Overall study context: Tumor lesions were T1-T3 N0M0 and spanned roughly 4.2 to 11 cm. Regarding the study as a whole: Tumor top-250-clone fraction significantly exceeded that of blood (p = 0.039). Overlap in tumor-adjacent and tumor-blood pairs fell below that of tumor region pairs.

Reverse transcription of around 500 ng total RNA with a constant-region primer produced TCR beta cDNA. Slightly modified ARM-PCR served as the procedure for the TCR beta libraries. These libraries came from three rounds of nested multiplex PCR. The study ran its first two PCR rounds for around 10 cycles each, using TRBV1-TRBV30 forward primers and a C-beta reverse primer. TCRdb reprocessed the multiplex PCR reads with MiXCR, giving one entry per CDR3 protein. Of 300,000 to 350,000 distinct CDR3 sequences listed, around three fifths are singletons. V lost 3 bases and J 5 bases, leaving 4 bases between the germline ends. Germline CDR1 is SGHDT and CDR2 is YYEEEE. CDR3 length equals 11 residues. As to this clonotype: Its matching antigen is unknown. The CDR3 does not end in the conserved phenylalanine or tryptophan, so this is likely a read error.

The study extracted blood RNA from unsorted whole blood and also extracted germline DNA. Before any surgery took place, roughly 4.2 milliliters of peripheral blood were collected. The specimen sequenced was peripheral blood. The V and J genes are TRBV5-6 and TRBJ2-3; D gene unclear. The source of this sequence is a man between 40 and 49 years old with primary liver carcinoma and hepatitis B virus infection. The CDR3 loop is CASSSRDTQYY. CDR3 nucleotide sequence: TGTGCCAGCAGCTCCCGAGATACGCAGTATTAT.